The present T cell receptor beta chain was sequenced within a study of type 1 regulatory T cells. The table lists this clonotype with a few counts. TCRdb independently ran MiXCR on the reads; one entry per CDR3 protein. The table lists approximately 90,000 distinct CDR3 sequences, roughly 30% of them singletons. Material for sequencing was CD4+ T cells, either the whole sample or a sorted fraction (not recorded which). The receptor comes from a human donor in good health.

This CDR3 reads CASSSTLLAGAIEQYF. In DNA, the CDR3 is TGTGCCAGCAGCTCGACTCTACTAGCGGGAGCAATCGAGCAGTACTTC. The chain links TRBV7-9 to TRBJ2-7; 11 nucleotides align to TRBD2. This CDR3 region has 16 residues. The germline V gene has CDR1 SEHNR and CDR2 FQNEAQ (reference sequence). After removal of 4 bases from V and 6 bases from J, the junction contained 11 bases not matched to a gene.